This TCR beta chain was identified during a study of beta chain features in type 1 diabetes. Of the isolated RNA, all was reverse transcribed, and so the sequenced material was expressed TCRB transcripts. Clones were read by immunoSEQ multiplex PCR, and TCRdb kept only the in-frame ones, dropping some. The sample lists 110,000 to 150,000 clones, approximately 10% seen once, with 0.65% in the top ten. Trimming took 5 bases from V and 0 from J, leaving 7 bases between them. This CDR3 has 13 residues. The V gene's germline CDR1 is SGHTA and CDR2 FQGNSA. Populations isolated by sorting all had purity greater than 95%.

This receptor was identified in a woman in her forties in good health. The chain links TRBV7-2 to TRBJ2-5; D unclear. The sample consisted of central memory CD4+ T cells from blood. CDR3 nucleotides: TGTGCCAGCAGCCCCCGGGACCAAGAGACCCAGTACTTC. Its translation: CASSPRDQETQYF.